The next 11 T cell receptor beta chains were all read from a single sample in a study of cytomegalovirus exposure and HLA in healthy donors. This PCR relied on a set of 60 Vbeta primers and 13 Jbeta primers. TCRdb's table, derived via immunoSEQ multiplex PCR, lists solely in-frame clones and lacks some. The sample contains about 140,000 clones, around 84% of which appear only once. Sequencing was done on a sample of PBMCs. The receptor set was obtained from a man aged 50-60 years in good health and CMV-seronegative.

This clone appeared a few times. The chain carries TRBV7-2 and TRBJ1-6; D might be TRBD1 (5 bases). Germline lookup yields CDR1 SGHTA and CDR2 FQGNSA. The CDR3 is 15 residues long. Trimming took off 1 base at V and 6 bases at J, with 10 bases between the two ends. Here the CDR3 reads CASSLVQGGNSPLHF. In DNA form, the CDR3 reads TGTGCCAGCAGCTTAGTGCAGGGTGGTAATTCACCCCTCCACTTT. Full variable domain (remainder filled in from reference TRBV7-2 and TRBJ1-6): GAGVSQSPSNKVTEKGKDVELRCDPISGHTALYWYRQSLGQGLEFLIYFQGNSAPDKSGLPSDRFSAERTGGSVSTLTIQRTQQEDSAVYLCASSLVQGGNSPLHFGNGTRLTVT.

The chain joins TRBV5-6 to TRBJ2-5; 7 bases are a match to TRBD1. TRBJ2-7 matches the DNA end more closely, so the J call is doubtful. Germline values: CDR1 SGHDT, CDR2 YYEEEE. This CDR3 spans 15 amino acids. The CDR3 sequence: CASSTPGQTHYEQYF. The CDR3 DNA sequence: TGTGCCAGCAGCACTCCGGGACAGACACACTACGAGCAGTACTTC.

This clone was found a few times. The chain has TRBV27 and TRBJ1-5; D is possibly TRBD1 (6 bases). The germline CDR1 and CDR2 sequences are MNHEY and SMNVEV (reference sequence). The CDR3 runs to 15 residues. V dropped 4 bases and J dropped 4 bases, with 14 bases sitting between them. In DNA, the CDR3 is TGTGCCAGCAGTTCCGGACAGAGACGTAATCAGCCCCAGCATTTT. Translation: CASSSGQRRNQPQHF.

CDR3 sequence: CASSTTAGYEQYF. The DNA of the CDR3 is TGTGCCAGCAGTACAACAGCAGGATACGAGCAGTACTTC. This chain uses TRBV6-6 with TRBJ2-7; D unresolved. Trimming pared 5 bases from V and 4 bases from J, leaving 12 bases between. The germline CDR1 and CDR2 sequences are MNHNY and SVGAGI (reference sequence). The CDR3 runs 13 residues.

The chain joins TRBV4-1 to TRBJ1-1; 9 nucleotides line up with TRBD1. The V and J ends lost 2 bases and 1 base, in that order; junction bases with no gene match: 2. The CDR3 has 15 amino acids. Germline V gives CDR1 MGHRA, CDR2 YSYEKL. The DNA of the CDR3 is TGCGCCAGCAGCCAACCGGGACAGGGGAACACTGAAGCTTTCTTT. Amino acids: CASSQPGQGNTEAFF.

The rearrangement uses TRBV30 and TRBJ2-7; 12 bases map to TRBD2. V lost 0 bases, J lost 3 bases, and 12 bases stayed unmatched. Germline-derived CDR1 and CDR2 are GTSNPN and SVGIG (reference sequence). The CDR3 has 18 residues. CDR3 nucleotides: TGTGCCTGGAGTGTGGCGACTAGCGGGAGTCCCTTTTTCTACGAGCAGTACTTC. Protein: CAWSVATSGSPFFYEQYF.

V usage is TRBV30 and J usage is TRBJ1-2, with 8 bases fitting TRBD1. The CDR3 loop spans 14 amino acids. V trimming: 2 bases; J trimming: 13 bases; junction bases outside the gene matches: 15. CDR1 GTSNPN and CDR2 SVGIG come from the germline V gene (reference sequence). The CDR3 here is CAWSPQASTGARTF. Written as DNA, the CDR3 is TGTGCCTGGAGTCCTCAAGCCTCGACAGGGGCTCGCACCTTC.

The V call is TRBV29-1, the J call TRBJ1-2; no firm D call. V dropped 6 bases and J dropped 5 bases, with 10 bases sitting between them. Germline V gene sequence: CDR1 SQVTM, CDR2 ANQGSEA. The CDR3 runs to 11 residues. The CDR3 spells CSVWAEYGYTF. The CDR3 nucleotides read TGCAGCGTGTGGGCAGAATATGGCTACACCTTC.

The chain is built from TRBV5-1 and TRBJ2-2, with D perhaps TRBD1 (6 bases). The CDR3 runs to 14 residues. V was shortened by 3 bases and J by 5 bases, with 11 bases between the two germline ends. Germline loops: CDR1 SGHRS, CDR2 YFSETQ. The CDR3 sequence is CASSYDRTTGELFF. CDR3 sequence (DNA): TGCGCCAGCAGCTACGACAGGACAACCGGGGAGCTGTTTTTT.

The chain employs TRBV5-1 and TRBJ2-1, with a weak D call TRBD2 (5 bases). Germline CDR1 is SGHRS and CDR2 is YFSETQ. Trimming removed 4 bases at V and 4 bases at J, with 24 bases between. The CDR3 contains 18 residues. The DNA of the CDR3 is TGCGCCAGCAGCCCTCTCAGGCCCCCAGGAGCGGTTTACAATGAGCAGTTCTTC. Amino acids: CASSPLRPPGAVYNEQFF. Full variable domain (remainder filled in from reference TRBV5-1 and TRBJ2-1): KAGVTQTPRYLIKTRGQQVTLSCSPISGHRSVSWYQQTPGQGLQFLFEYFSETQRNKGNFPGRFSGRQFSNSRSEMNVSTLELGDSALYLCASSPLRPPGAVYNEQFFGPGTRLTVL.

V is TRBV9 and J is TRBJ1-2; D is possibly TRBD1 (6 bases). Trimming shortened V by 0 bases and J by 4 bases, and 10 bases separated the two germline ends. The CDR3 length is 14 residues. Germline V gene lookup returns CDR1 SGDLS and CDR2 YYNGEE. CDR3 sequence reads: CASSVEDRAYGYTF. In DNA form, the CDR3 reads TGTGCCAGCAGCGTAGAGGACAGAGCCTATGGCTACACCTTC.